This TCR beta chain was profiled in a study of monozygotic twins with inflammatory bowel disease. TCRdb re-called the 5' RACE reads; one entry per CDR3 protein, DNA not given. Recorded for this sample: over 110,000 distinct CDR3 sequences. Sequenced sample: blood. The sequence derives from a human donor with ulcerative colitis or Crohn's disease, or a healthy co-twin of an affected twin (not recorded which).

CDR3 sequence reads: CASSITGSGANVLTF. The V and J genes are TRBV3-1 and TRBJ2-6. CDR3 length equals 15 residues. CDR1 is LGHDT, CDR2 YNNKEL, per germline (reference sequence).